What follows is one T cell receptor beta chain and its context. Source study methods: Reference gene primer amplification gave nucleated cell count estimates. Clones were sequenced by immunoSEQ multiplex PCR, and TCRdb holds only the in-frame ones, with some missing. The V and J calls and clone size are taken from that table; D and trimming were inferred from the DNA. The sample carries 280,000 or so clones, around 91% recorded once. This specimen belongs to a study of blood T cell repertoires in COVID-19. Study-level information: T cells, B-cell-depleted T cells, or PBMCs provided the cDNA or gDNA that served as material.

The CDR3 loop spans 15 amino acids. The germline gives CDR1 LGHDT, CDR2 YNNKEL (reference sequence). After removal of 4 bases from V and 7 bases from J, the junction contained 9 bases not matched to a gene. All enrollees were about 18 to 89 years old and from approximately 24 US areas. Clinical history as reported by participants underpinned cohort assignment. The source of this sequence is a woman between 18 and 29 years old with acute COVID-19. The V call is TRBV3-1 (or the pseudogene TRBV3-2), the J call TRBJ2-1; 8 positions agree with TRBD2. The specimen sequenced was PBMCs or T cells enriched from blood (not recorded which). The CDR3 loop reads CASSPSGRRGNEQFF. CDR3 DNA sequence: TGTGCCAGCAGCCCAAGCGGGAGAAGGGGGAATGAGCAGTTCTTC.